This TCR beta chain was obtained from a study of T cells after yellow fever vaccination. Study in general: When fractions had low cell numbers, they were prepared with SMART-Seq v4 Ultra Low Input.

This clonotype was recorded many times. The antigen is not known. The study's findings and limits: Only a minor proportion of clonotypes was detected across both CD4 and CD8 compartments. Reappearance after the booster was seen for most primary-vaccination clones, at 95% to 97% CD4 and more than 80% CD8.

V lost 2 bases and J lost 3; bases outside the gene matches: 3. Germline loops: CDR1 SGHNT, CDR2 YYREEE (reference sequence). The CDR3 is made up of 15 amino acids. Template switching by 5'RACE produced TCR cDNA, adding a universal primer site and UMIs. TCRdb independently ran MiXCR on the 5' RACE reads; one entry per CDR3 protein. In the table there are some 420,000 distinct CDR3 sequences, roughly a sixth of which are singletons. The source of this sequence is a young man who received the YFV17D yellow fever vaccine. Material: PBMCs, obtained before the yellow fever booster vaccination. This rearrangement joins TRBV5-4 to TRBJ2-2; 8 bases map to TRBD2. CDR3 bases: TGTGCCAGCAGCTTCGGGGGGGCGGACACCGGGGAGCTGTTTTTT. Protein product: CASSFGGADTGELFF.